The 10 T cell receptor beta chains presented below share a single source sample, sequenced in a study of tumor-infiltrating lymphocytes in oesophageal squamous cell carcinoma. Each CDR3 protein gets one entry after TCRdb re-called the PCR reads with MiXCR. The data show tens of thousands of distinct CDR3 sequences, with around 40% seen just once and under 30% held by the top ten. Source material: esophageal tumor tissue. The receptors originated from a male donor with esophageal squamous cell carcinoma.

This clonotype was seen repeatedly, ten times or more. The rearrangement links TRBV5-1 to TRBJ2-5; no firm D call. Trimming took 0 bases from V and 3 from J, leaving 9 bases between them. Germline V gives CDR1 SGHRS, CDR2 YFSETQ. This CDR3 is built from 14 residues. CDR3 sequence (DNA): TGCGCCAGCAGCTTGGCCACTCAAAAAGAGACCCAGTACTTC. The encoded protein is CASSLATQKETQYF.

This clonotype was counted many times. This sequence may be a read error, since a much larger clone differs from it by one base. This chain links TRBV27 with TRBJ2-1; D is undetermined. Near its end, the DNA agrees better with TRBJ2-7, so the J call may be wrong. The CDR3 length is 13 residues. The germline V gene encodes CDR1 MNHEY and CDR2 SMNVEV (reference sequence). Here the CDR3 reads CASSNSSYNEQYF. The CDR3 region has the DNA TGTGCCAGCAGTAACAGCTCCTACAATGAGCAGTACTTC.

The chain recombines TRBV5-6 with TRBJ1-3, with D possibly matching TRBD1 (6 bases). The V and J ends lost 3 bases and 0 bases respectively, with 13 bases between them. CDR3 size: 16 residues. Germline loops: CDR1 SGHDT, CDR2 YYEEEE. DNA for the CDR3: TGTGCCAGCAGCTGGGGGGACACGCGCTCTGGAAACACCATATATTTT. Amino acid sequence: CASSWGDTRSGNTIYF.

This clonotype is classed as medium-sized. This chain uses TRBV7-8 with TRBJ2-7, with 8 positions matching TRBD2. CDR3 length: 16 residues. V lost 2 bases and J lost 3; bases outside the gene matches: 9. Germline CDR1 reads SGHVS; CDR2 reads FQNEAQ. CDR3 in DNA: TGTGCCAGCAGCTTATCCTTCGGGGGGGCCGGCTACGAGCAGTACTTC. Amino acid sequence: CASSLSFGGAGYEQYF.

The gene calls are TRBV7-8 and TRBJ2-5; 7 bases align to TRBD1. The V gene's germline CDR1 is SGHVS and CDR2 FQNEAQ. The CDR3 length is 15 residues. Trimming removed 2 bases from V and 0 bases from J; junction bases left unmatched: 3. Here the CDR3 DNA reads TGTGCCAGCAGCTTACAGGGGACAGACCAAGAGACCCAGTACTTC. This gives the protein CASSLQGTDQETQYF.

This clonotype was seen a handful of times. The rearrangement uses TRBV7-2 and TRBJ2-6, with 10 bases that match TRBD1. The end of the DNA is better explained by TRBJ2-5, so the J call may be wrong. The germline V gene has CDR1 SGHTA and CDR2 FQGNSA. The CDR3 is made up of 13 amino acids. CDR3 bases: TGTGCCAGCAGCCGGGACAGGGGCGAGACCCAGTACTTC. Encoded protein: CASSRDRGETQYF.

This CDR3 reads CSARAGGPNTGELFF. The CDR3 nucleotides are TGCAGTGCTAGGGCGGGGGGCCCTAACACCGGGGAGCTGTTTTTT. The chain recombines TRBV20-1 with TRBJ2-2; the match to TRBD2 covers 8 bases. Unmatched junction bases numbered 5, after V lost 3 bases and J lost 2 bases. The CDR3 is 15 residues long. In germline, CDR1 is DFQATT, CDR2 SNEGSKA (reference sequence).

This clonotype occurred many times. The CDR3 DNA reads as TGCGCCAGCAGCTTGGACAGGGGAGGCTATGGCTACACCTTC. This translates into CASSLDRGGYGYTF. V is TRBV5-1 and J is TRBJ1-2; 7 positions match TRBD1. This CDR3 comprises 14 residues. V was pared by 0 bases and J by 4 bases, with 3 bases of the junction left unmatched. Germline V gives CDR1 SGHRS, CDR2 YFSETQ.

The rearrangement uses TRBV11-2 and TRBJ2-3, with D perhaps assigned TRBD1 or TRBD2 (7 bases each). The J call could be wrong; TRBJ2-1 is a better fit for the DNA end. The CDR3 spans 14 residues. CDR1 is SGHAT, CDR2 FQNNGV, per germline. The CDR3 here is CASSSPGGRGEQFF. The CDR3 DNA reads TGTGCCAGCAGCTCCCCAGGGGGGAGGGGTGAGCAGTTCTTC.

This clonotype was observed a handful of times. The gene calls are TRBV7-2 and TRBJ2-3; D perhaps matches TRBD2 (6 bases). CDR3 size: 14 residues. Germline CDR1 reads SGHTA; CDR2 reads FQGNSA. V lost 6 bases, J lost 2 bases, and 12 bases lay in between. The CDR3 bases are TGTGCCAGCAGGGAGAGGGAGGACACAGATACGCAGTATTTT. Translating it yields CASREREDTDTQYF. The whole variable domain, remainder taken from reference TRBV7-2 and TRBJ2-3, is GAGVSQSPSNKVTEKGKDVELRCDPISGHTALYWYRQSLGQGLEFLIYFQGNSAPDKSGLPSDRFSAERTGGSVSTLTIQRTQQEDSAVYLCASREREDTDTQYFGPGTRLTVL.